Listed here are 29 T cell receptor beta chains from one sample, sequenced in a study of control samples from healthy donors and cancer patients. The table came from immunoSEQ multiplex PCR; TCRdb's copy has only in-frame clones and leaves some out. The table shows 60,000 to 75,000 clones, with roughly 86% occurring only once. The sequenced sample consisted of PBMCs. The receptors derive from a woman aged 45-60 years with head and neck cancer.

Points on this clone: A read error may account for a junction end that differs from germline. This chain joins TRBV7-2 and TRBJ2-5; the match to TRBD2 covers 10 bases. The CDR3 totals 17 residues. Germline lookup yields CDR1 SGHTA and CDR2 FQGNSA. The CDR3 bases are TGTGCCAGCAGCGTAGCTAGCGGGGGACGGTGGCGAGAGACCCAGTACTTC. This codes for CASSVASGGRWRETQYF.

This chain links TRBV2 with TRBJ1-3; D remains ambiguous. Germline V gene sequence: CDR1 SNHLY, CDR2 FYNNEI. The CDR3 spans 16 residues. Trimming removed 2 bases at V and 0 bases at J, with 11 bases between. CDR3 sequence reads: CASSESRILSGNTIYF. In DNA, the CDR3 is TGTGCCAGCAGTGAATCGCGGATCCTCTCTGGAAACACCATATATTTT.

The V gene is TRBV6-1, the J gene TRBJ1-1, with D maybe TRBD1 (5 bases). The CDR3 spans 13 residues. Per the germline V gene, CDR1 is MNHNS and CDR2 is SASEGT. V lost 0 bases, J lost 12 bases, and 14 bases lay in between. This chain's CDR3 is CASSEAYGGVSFF. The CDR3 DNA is TGTGCCAGCAGTGAAGCTTATGGGGGAGTATCTTTCTTT.

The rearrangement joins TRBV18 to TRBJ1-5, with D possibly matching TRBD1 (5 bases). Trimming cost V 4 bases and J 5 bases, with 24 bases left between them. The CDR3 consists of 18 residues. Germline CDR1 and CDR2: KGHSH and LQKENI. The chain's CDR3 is CASSRASLDAGRDQPQHF. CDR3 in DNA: TGTGCCAGCTCACGGGCTTCTCTGGACGCGGGGCGCGATCAGCCCCAGCATTTT. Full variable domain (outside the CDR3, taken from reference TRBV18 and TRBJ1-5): NAGVMQNPRHLVRRRGQEARLRCSPMKGHSHVYWYRQLPEEGLKFMVYLQKENIIDESGMPKERFSAEFPKEGPSILRIQQVVRGDSAAYFCASSRASLDAGRDQPQHFGDGTRLSIL.

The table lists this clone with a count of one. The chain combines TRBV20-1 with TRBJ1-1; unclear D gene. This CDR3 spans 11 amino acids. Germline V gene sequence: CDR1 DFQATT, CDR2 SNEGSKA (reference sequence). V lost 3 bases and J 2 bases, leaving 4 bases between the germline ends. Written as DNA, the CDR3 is TGCAGTGCTAGTTTTAACACTGAAGCTTTCTTT. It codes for CSASFNTEAFF.

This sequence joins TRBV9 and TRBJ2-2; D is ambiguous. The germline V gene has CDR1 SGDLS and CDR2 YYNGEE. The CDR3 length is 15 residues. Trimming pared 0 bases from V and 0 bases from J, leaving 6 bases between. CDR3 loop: CASSVGQSNTGELFF. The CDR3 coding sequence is TGTGCCAGCAGCGTAGGGCAGTCGAACACCGGGGAGCTGTTTTTT.

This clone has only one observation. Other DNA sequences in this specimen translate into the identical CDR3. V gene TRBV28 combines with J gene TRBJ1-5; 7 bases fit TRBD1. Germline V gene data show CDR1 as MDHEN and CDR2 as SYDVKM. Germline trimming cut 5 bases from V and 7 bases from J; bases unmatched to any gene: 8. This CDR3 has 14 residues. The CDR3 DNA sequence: TGTGCCAGCAGTCCTCGACAGGGAGGCCAGCCCCAGCATTTT. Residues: CASSPRQGGQPQHF.

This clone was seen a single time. The CDR3 region is CASSPTEVDTQYF. The CDR3 DNA reads as TGTGCCAGCAGCCCGACCGAAGTAGATACGCAGTATTTT. The V gene is TRBV11-3, the J gene TRBJ2-3; no definite D call. Germline V CDR1 and CDR2: SGHNT, YENEEA. Trimming left V 5 bases short and J 5 bases short, with 11 bases between. The CDR3 has 13 amino acids.

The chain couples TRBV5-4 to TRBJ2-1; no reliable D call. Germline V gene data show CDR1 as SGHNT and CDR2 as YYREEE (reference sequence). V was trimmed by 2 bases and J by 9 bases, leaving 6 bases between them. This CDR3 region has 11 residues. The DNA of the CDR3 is TGTGCCAGCAGCTTAAGCGTTGAGCAGTTCTTC. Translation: CASSLSVEQFF.

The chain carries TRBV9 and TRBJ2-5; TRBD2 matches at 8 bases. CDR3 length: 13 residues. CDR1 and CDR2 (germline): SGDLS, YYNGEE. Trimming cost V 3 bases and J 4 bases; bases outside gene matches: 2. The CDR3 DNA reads TGTGCCAGCAGCGCGGGGGGGCGAGAGACCCAGTACTTC. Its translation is CASSAGGRETQYF. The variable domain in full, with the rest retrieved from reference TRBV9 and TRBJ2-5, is DSGVTQTPKHLITATGQRVTLRCSPRSGDLSVYWYQQSLDQGLQFLIQYYNGEERAKGNILERFSAQQFPDLHSELNLSSLELGDSALYFCASSAGGRETQYFGPGTRLLVL.

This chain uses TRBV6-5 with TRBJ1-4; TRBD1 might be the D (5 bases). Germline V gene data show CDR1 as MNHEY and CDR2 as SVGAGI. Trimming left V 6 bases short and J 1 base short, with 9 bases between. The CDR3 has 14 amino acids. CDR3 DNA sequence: TGTGCCAGCAGATACGACAGAACTAATGAAAAACTGTTTTTT. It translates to CASRYDRTNEKLFF.

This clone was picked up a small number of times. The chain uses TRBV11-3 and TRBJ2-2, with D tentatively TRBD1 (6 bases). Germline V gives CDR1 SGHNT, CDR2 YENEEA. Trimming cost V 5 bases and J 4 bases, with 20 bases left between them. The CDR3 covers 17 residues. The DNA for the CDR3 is TGTGCCAGCAGCACAAATGACAGGTGGGCCGGCACCGGGGAGCTGTTTTTT. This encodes CASSTNDRWAGTGELFF.

CDR3 protein: CASSFDRQPQHF. CDR3 bases: TGTGCCAGCAGTTTCGACCGCCAGCCCCAGCATTTT. The rearrangement joins TRBV12-3 or TRBV12-4 to TRBJ1-5; no clear D gene. Trimming took off 3 bases at V and 7 bases at J, with 7 bases between the two ends. There are 12 residues in the CDR3.

CDR3 in DNA: TGTGCCAGCAGCCAAGATCGAGGGACAGGGGGCCTAGTCACTGAAGCTTTCTTT. It is translated as CASSQDRGTGGLVTEAFF. The chain carries TRBV14 and TRBJ1-1, with 12 bases aligning to TRBD1. The CDR3 spans 18 residues. CDR1 and CDR2 from the germline V gene are SGHDN and FVKESK. After removal of 0 bases from V and 4 bases from J, the junction contained 9 bases not matched to a gene.

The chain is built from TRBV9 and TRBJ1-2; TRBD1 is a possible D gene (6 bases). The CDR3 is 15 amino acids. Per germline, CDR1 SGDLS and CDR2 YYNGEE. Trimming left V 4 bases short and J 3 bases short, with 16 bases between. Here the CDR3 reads CASSQAQGRYYGYTF. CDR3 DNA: TGTGCCAGCAGCCAGGCACAGGGACGATACTATGGCTACACCTTC.

The CDR3: CASRLDRAVNQPQHF. CDR3 nucleotides: TGTGCCAGCAGACTGGACAGGGCTGTAAATCAGCCCCAGCATTTT. V is TRBV6-6 and J is TRBJ1-5; 8 bases map to TRBD1. The germline gives CDR1 MNHNY, CDR2 SVGAGI (reference sequence). CDR3 length equals 15 residues. The trim removed 6 bases at V and 4 bases at J, leaving 8 bases unmatched.

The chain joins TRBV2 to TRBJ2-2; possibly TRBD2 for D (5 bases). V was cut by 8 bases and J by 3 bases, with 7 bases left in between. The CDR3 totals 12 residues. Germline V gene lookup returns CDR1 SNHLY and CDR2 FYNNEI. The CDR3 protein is CASRTHTGELFF. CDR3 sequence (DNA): TGTGCCAGCCGGACTCACACCGGGGAGCTGTTTTTT.

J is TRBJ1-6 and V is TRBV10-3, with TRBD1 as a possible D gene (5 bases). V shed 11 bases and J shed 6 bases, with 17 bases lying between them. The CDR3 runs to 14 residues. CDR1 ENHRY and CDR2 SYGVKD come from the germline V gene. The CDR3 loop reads CASSPGEGNSPLHF. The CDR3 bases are TGTGCCTCTTCGCCGGGGGAGGGTAATTCACCCCTCCACTTT.

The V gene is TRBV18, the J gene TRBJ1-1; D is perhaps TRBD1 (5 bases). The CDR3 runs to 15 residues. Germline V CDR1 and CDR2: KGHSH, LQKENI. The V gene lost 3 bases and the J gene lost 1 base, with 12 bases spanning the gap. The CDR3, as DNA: TGTGCCAGCTCACCCCGGGACGGAACGAACACTGAAGCTTTCTTT. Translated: CASSPRDGTNTEAFF. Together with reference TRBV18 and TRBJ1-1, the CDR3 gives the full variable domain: NAGVMQNPRHLVRRRGQEARLRCSPMKGHSHVYWYRQLPEEGLKFMVYLQKENIIDESGMPKERFSAEFPKEGPSILRIQQVVRGDSAAYFCASSPRDGTNTEAFFGQGTRLTVV.

The CDR3 loop reads CASTSWGMNTEAFF. The DNA for the CDR3 is TGTGCCAGCACATCGTGGGGGATGAACACTGAAGCTTTCTTT. The rearrangement uses TRBV11-2 and TRBJ1-1; the D gene is possibly TRBD1 (5 bases). The V and J ends lost 7 bases and 0 bases respectively, with 12 bases between them. The CDR3 covers 14 residues. In germline, CDR1 is SGHAT, CDR2 FQNNGV.

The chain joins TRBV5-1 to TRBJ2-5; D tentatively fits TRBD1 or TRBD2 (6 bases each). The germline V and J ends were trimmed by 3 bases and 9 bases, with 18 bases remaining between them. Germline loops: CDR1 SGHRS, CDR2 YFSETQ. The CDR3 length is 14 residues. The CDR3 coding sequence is TGCGCCAGCAGCTCCAAAGGAGCCGGGGGCGCCCAGTACTTC. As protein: CASSSKGAGGAQYF.

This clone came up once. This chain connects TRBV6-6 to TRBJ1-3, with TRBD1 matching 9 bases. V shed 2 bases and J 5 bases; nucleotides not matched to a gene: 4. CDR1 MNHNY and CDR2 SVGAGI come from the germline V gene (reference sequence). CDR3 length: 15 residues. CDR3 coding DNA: TGTGCCAGCAGTTACGACAGGGGGTCCCGAAACACCATATATTTT. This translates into CASSYDRGSRNTIYF.

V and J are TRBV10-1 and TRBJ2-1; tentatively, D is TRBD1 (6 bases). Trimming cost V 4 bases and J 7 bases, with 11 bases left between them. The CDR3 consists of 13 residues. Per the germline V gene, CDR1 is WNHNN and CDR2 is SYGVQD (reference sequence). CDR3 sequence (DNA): TGCGCCAGCAGTGGGGGGCGGAGGAATGAGCAGTTCTTC. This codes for CASSGGRRNEQFF.

The CDR3 nucleotides are TGTGCCCGGTGGGGAGCTGGAAACACCATATATTTT. Protein product: CARWGAGNTIYF. The chain recombines TRBV30 with TRBJ1-3; D gene uncertain. Trimming took 8 bases from V and 2 from J, leaving 10 bases between them. The CDR3 sequence is 12 residues long. Germline CDR1 reads GTSNPN; CDR2 reads SVGIG (reference sequence).

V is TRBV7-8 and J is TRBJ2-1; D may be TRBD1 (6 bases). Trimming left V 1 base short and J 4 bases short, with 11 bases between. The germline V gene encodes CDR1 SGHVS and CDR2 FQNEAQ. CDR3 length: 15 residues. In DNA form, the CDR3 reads TGTGCCAGCAGCTTAGACAGGGTAACATACAATGAGCAGTTCTTC. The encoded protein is CASSLDRVTYNEQFF.

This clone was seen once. CDR3 amino acids: CASSQESLGDTEAFF. CDR3 bases: TGCGCCAGCAGCCAAGAAAGTTTGGGGGACACTGAAGCTTTCTTT. The chain links TRBV4-3 to TRBJ1-1, with D possibly TRBD1 on 5 matching bases. Germline-derived CDR1 and CDR2 are LGHNA and YSLEER. Between the trimmed V and J ends, which lost 0 bases and 3 bases, there was a span of 11 bases. CDR3 length equals 15 residues.

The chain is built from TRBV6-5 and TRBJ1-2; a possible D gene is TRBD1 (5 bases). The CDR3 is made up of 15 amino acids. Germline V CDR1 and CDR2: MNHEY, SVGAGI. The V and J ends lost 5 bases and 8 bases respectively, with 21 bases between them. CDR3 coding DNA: TGTGCCAGCAGTCGGCGGGGCCCAGGGTCGGGGGGCTACACCTTC. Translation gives CASSRRGPGSGGYTF.

CDR3 in DNA: TGTGCCAGCAGTCCCACCGGGGAGACCCAGTACTTC. It codes for CASSPTGETQYF. The chain couples TRBV27 to TRBJ2-5; D uncertain. The CDR3 spans 12 residues. Trimming stripped 5 bases from V and 5 bases from J, with 9 bases between. In germline, CDR1 is MNHEY, CDR2 SMNVEV (reference sequence).

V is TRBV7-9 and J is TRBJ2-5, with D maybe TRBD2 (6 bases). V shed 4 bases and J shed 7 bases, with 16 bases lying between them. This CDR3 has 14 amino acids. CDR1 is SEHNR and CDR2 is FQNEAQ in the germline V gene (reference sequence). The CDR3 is CASSSPGGARTQYF. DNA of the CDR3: TGTGCCAGCAGCTCTCCAGGAGGGGCGCGGACCCAGTACTTC.